The 15 T cell receptor beta chains presented below share a single source sample, sequenced in a study of blood T cell repertoires in COVID-19. Clones were read by immunoSEQ multiplex PCR, and TCRdb kept only the in-frame ones, dropping some. This repertoire shows 200,000 to 250,000 clones, about four fifths found once; its top ten account for over 3.5%. Specimen: peripheral blood. These receptors were obtained from a woman between 65 and 79 years old with acute or convalescent COVID-19.

The chain uses TRBV5-1 and TRBJ1-2, with D possibly being TRBD1 (5 bases). Per germline, CDR1 SGHRS and CDR2 YFSETQ. The germline V and J ends were trimmed by 0 bases and 10 bases, with 13 bases remaining between them. CDR3 length: 13 residues. The CDR3 sequence: CASSLDGQGTYTF. CDR3 nucleotides: TGCGCCAGCAGCTTGGATGGGCAGGGAACCTACACCTTC.

The chain has TRBV2 and TRBJ1-1; maybe TRBD1 (6 bases). CDR1 SNHLY and CDR2 FYNNEI come from the germline V gene. V gave up 5 bases and J gave up 5 bases, with 15 bases separating them. The CDR3 has 14 amino acids. CDR3 sequence (DNA): TGTGCCAGCAGTTCAGACAGGCCTGCTACTGAAGCTTTCTTT. Its translation: CASSSDRPATEAFF.

The CDR3 nucleotides are TGTGCCAGCAGTGAAGACAGCCTTAACTATGGCTACACCTTC. Its protein is CASSEDSLNYGYTF. This chain links TRBV2 with TRBJ1-2; D remains unclear. Germline V gene data show CDR1 as SNHLY and CDR2 as FYNNEI. V lost 1 base and J 1 base, leaving 7 bases between the germline ends. This CDR3 region has 14 residues.

The V and J genes are TRBV9 and TRBJ2-1; 7 bases are shared with TRBD1. The germline CDR1 and CDR2 sequences are SGDLS and YYNGEE. V trimming: 3 bases; J trimming: 3 bases; junction bases outside the gene matches: 0. The CDR3 runs to 13 residues. The CDR3: CASSGDSYNEQFF. CDR3 bases: TGTGCCAGCAGCGGGGACAGCTACAATGAGCAGTTCTTC.

This clone was picked up a small number of times. The chain couples TRBV4-3 to TRBJ1-3; D gene ambiguous. Germline V gives CDR1 LGHNA, CDR2 YSLEER. The CDR3 covers 14 residues. V was trimmed by 1 base and J by 3 bases, leaving 7 bases between them. CDR3 loop: CASSQGVYGNTIYF. The CDR3 DNA follows: TGCGCCAGCAGCCAAGGCGTGTATGGAAACACCATATATTTT.

The J gene is TRBJ2-3, the V gene TRBV3-1 (or the pseudogene TRBV3-2); 7 nucleotides agree with TRBD1. Trimming at V came to 4 bases and at J to 1 base, leaving 5 bases not matched to a gene. This CDR3 is built from 15 residues. Germline V gene lookup returns CDR1 LGHDT and CDR2 YNNKEL (reference sequence). Here the CDR3 reads CASSLTTGGTDTQYF. The CDR3 DNA is TGTGCCAGCAGCCTTACCACAGGGGGCACAGATACGCAGTATTTT.

This chain joins TRBV6-6 and TRBJ1-1; possible D gene TRBD1, 6 bases. There are 16 residues in the CDR3. Germline V gives CDR1 MNHNY, CDR2 SVGAGI (reference sequence). V gave up 0 bases and J gave up 1 base, with 12 bases separating them. The CDR3 DNA reads as TGTGCCAGCAGTTACTCGGGGGCACCTGAGAACACTGAAGCTTTCTTT. As protein: CASSYSGAPENTEAFF.

The V gene is TRBV7-8, the J gene TRBJ1-2; 9 bases align to TRBD1. This CDR3 has 15 residues. With 4 bases clipped from V and 8 bases from J, the junction kept 11 bases outside the gene matches. Germline CDR1 SGHVS, CDR2 FQNEAQ. The CDR3 here is CASSSVGTGKGGYTF. DNA of the CDR3: TGTGCCAGCAGCTCAGTCGGGACAGGGAAGGGAGGCTACACCTTC.

The J gene is TRBJ1-5, the V gene TRBV7-2; 9 bases align to TRBD1. Losses at the gene ends were 5 bases for V and 3 bases for J; bases not matched to a gene: 8. The CDR3 has 16 residues. Germline loops: CDR1 SGHTA, CDR2 FQGNSA. In DNA form, the CDR3 reads TGTGCCAGCAGCCATCAACAGGGGGCGCCCAATCAGCCCCAGCATTTT. This sequence encodes CASSHQQGAPNQPQHF.

The chain has TRBV30 and TRBJ1-5; 8 bases map to TRBD1. Germline lookup yields CDR1 GTSNPN and CDR2 SVGIG (reference sequence). Trimming took 0 bases from V and 5 from J; bases not matched to a gene: 6. CDR3 size: 15 residues. CDR3 DNA: TGTGCCTGGAGTGTGGGAACAGGGGGTTATCAGCCCCAGCATTTT. Translated, it gives CAWSVGTGGYQPQHF. The whole variable domain, remainder taken from reference TRBV30 and TRBJ1-5, is SQTIHQWPATLVQPVGSPLSLECTVEGTSNPNLYWYRQAAGRGLQLLFYSVGIGQISSEVPQNLSASRPQDRQFILSSKKLLLSDSGFYLCAWSVGTGGYQPQHFGDGTRLSIL.

This clone has only one observation. The chain uses TRBV6-6 and TRBJ1-1; TRBD1 aligns across 11 bases. CDR1 MNHNY and CDR2 SVGAGI come from the germline V gene (reference sequence). With 0 bases clipped from V and 5 bases from J, the junction kept 2 bases outside the gene matches. The CDR3 length is 15 residues. CDR3 sequence (DNA): TGTGCCAGCAGTTACTCCGGACAGGGGGCAACTGAAGCTTTCTTT. Translated, it gives CASSYSGQGATEAFF.

This chain joins TRBV4-3 and TRBJ1-2; D gene uncertain. Germline V lookup: CDR1 LGHNA, CDR2 YSLEER. V was pared by 0 bases and J by 12 bases, with 17 bases between. The CDR3 contains 14 residues. CDR3 nucleotides: TGCGCCAGCAGCCAAGATCTTGTCGGAGGGAGTCACACCTTC. It specifies CASSQDLVGGSHTF.

The table lists this clone with a few counts. This rearrangement joins TRBV4-3 to TRBJ1-6; weak D call: TRBD1 (5 bases). The germline V gene encodes CDR1 LGHNA and CDR2 YSLEER. The V and J ends lost 1 base and 1 base respectively, with 17 bases between them. This CDR3 is built from 19 residues. The CDR3: CASSQVLNSGTSYNSPLHF. In DNA form, the CDR3 reads TGCGCCAGCAGCCAAGTTTTAAATTCAGGGACTTCCTATAATTCACCCCTCCACTTT.

The V gene is TRBV9, the J gene TRBJ1-3, with TRBD1 matching over 8 bases. The V and J ends lost 4 bases and 4 bases, in that order; junction bases with no gene match: 7. Germline-derived CDR1 and CDR2 are SGDLS and YYNGEE. The CDR3 loop spans 15 amino acids. CDR3 region: CASSPRQGNGNTIYF. The CDR3 coding sequence is TGTGCCAGCAGCCCCCGACAGGGGAACGGAAACACCATATATTTT.

The chain is built from TRBV5-1 and TRBJ1-6; 9 bases agree with TRBD1. J was trimmed by 4 bases and V by 4 bases; bases with no gene match: 6. CDR3 length: 16 amino acids. CDR1 and CDR2 (germline): SGHRS, YFSETQ. CDR3 coding DNA: TGCGCCAGCAGCGAGGGACAGGGCAATTATAATTCACCCCTCCACTTT. Translated: CASSEGQGNYNSPLHF.